This T cell receptor (beta chain) appears in the sequencing data of a study of cytomegalovirus exposure and HLA in healthy donors. Study-level points and caveats: The classifier reportedly diagnosed cytomegalovirus status with high specificity and sensitivity. Some public TCRs appeared in many individuals, while most sequences were rare.

The donors were members of the validation cohort, which comprised 100 to 150 subjects and was separate from the first cohort of more than 500 subjects. Measured with immunoSEQ multiplex PCR; TCRdb has only the in-frame clones, and not every one. This sample yields 200,000 to 250,000 clones, of which just over 90% are seen a single time; 1% to 1.2% belongs to the top ten. Of note for this clone: Its antigen is not known.

The sequence was collected from a woman aged 18-29 years in good health and CMV-seronegative. The sequenced sample was PBMCs.

The CDR3 here is CASRRGLMNTEAFF. The CDR3 nucleotides read TGTGCCAGCAGAAGGGGTCTGATGAACACTGAAGCTTTCTTT. This chain links TRBV27 with TRBJ1-1, with TRBD1 as a possible D gene (5 bases). From germline, CDR1 is MNHEY and CDR2 SMNVEV (reference sequence). The CDR3 spans 14 residues. Trimming left V 6 bases short and J 0 bases short, with 11 bases between.